A selection of T cell receptor beta chains follows, all from one sample in a study of blood T cell repertoires in COVID-19. TCRdb keeps only in-frame clones here, not all; method: immunoSEQ multiplex PCR. Altogether approximately 300,000 clones are present, under 90% being singletons, with the ten largest covering 4% to 6%. What was sequenced was PBMCs or T cells enriched from blood (not recorded which). These receptors came from a man aged 60-69 years who had recovered from COVID-19. The CDR3 runs from the conserved cysteine through the conserved F or W. D genes are given only for firm matches. Where a row states a size, it is once, few, many or the class of an expanded clone; other rows omit it.

TRBJ2-7 | TRBV5-1 | TRBD1 | once | CASSIRTGSGEQYF | TGCGCCAGCAGCATACGGACAGGGAGTGGCGAGCAGTACTTC
TRBJ1-5 | TRBV28 | - | - | CASSQPVNSNQPQHF | TGTGCCAGCAGTCAACCAGTCAATAGCAATCAGCCCCAGCATTTT
TRBJ2-2 | TRBV7-3 | - | - | CASSPRPGSTGELFF | TGTGCCAGCAGCCCCCGGCCAGGGTCCACCGGGGAGCTGTTTTTT
TRBJ2-1 | TRBV24-1 | - | - | CATSNPQGGSSYNEQFF | TGTGCCACCAGTAACCCCCAGGGGGGAAGCTCCTACAATGAGCAGTTCTTC
TRBJ2-2 | TRBV7-9 | TRBD1 | few | CASSPRLKGQANTGELFF | TGTGCCAGCAGCCCCAGACTGAAGGGACAGGCGAACACCGGGGAGCTGTTTTTT
TRBJ2-5 | TRBV20-1 | - | - | CSAPVGETQYF | TGCAGTGCTCCGGTCGGAGAGACCCAGTACTTC
TRBJ1-1 | TRBV15 | TRBD1 | - | CATSTKTGRMNTEAFF | TGTGCCACCAGCACTAAGACAGGGCGGATGAACACTGAAGCTTTCTTT
TRBJ2-3 | TRBV5-1 | - | - | CASSMDSDTDTQYF | TGCGCCAGCAGCATGGACAGTGACACAGATACGCAGTATTTT
TRBJ1-6 | TRBV3-1/TRBV3-2 | - | - | CASSHPNRGPTHLHF | TGTGCCAGCAGCCACCCCAACCGAGGGCCGACTCACCTCCACTTT
TRBJ2-7 | TRBV5-5 | TRBD2 | - | CASSLCGGGYEQYF | TGTGCCAGCAGCTTGTGTGGGGGGGGATACGAGCAGTACTTC
TRBJ2-5 | TRBV6-5 | TRBD1 | - | CASAGGETQYF | TGTGCCAGCGCAGGGGGCGAGACCCAGTACTTC
TRBJ2-1 | TRBV19 | - | - | CASSAYRPGLAHNEQFF | TGTGCCAGTAGTGCATATCGACCGGGACTGGCTCACAATGAGCAGTTCTTC
TRBJ1-1 | TRBV7-9 | TRBD1 | - | CASSPQQGGDEAFF | TGTGCCAGCAGCCCACAACAGGGGGGTGATGAAGCTTTCTTT
TRBJ2-7 | TRBV24-1 | TRBD2 | - | CATSDSRGAFGEQYF | TGTGCCACCAGTGATTCGCGGGGGGCCTTTGGCGAGCAGTACTTC
TRBJ2-7 | TRBV6-5 | TRBD1 | - | CASSFGTGRYEQYF | TGTGCCAGCAGTTTCGGGACAGGACGGTACGAGCAGTACTTC
TRBJ1-1 | TRBV19 | - | - | CASSTGFGTEAFF | TGTGCCAGTAGTACAGGGTTTGGCACTGAAGCTTTCTTT
TRBJ2-7 | TRBV3-1/TRBV3-2 | TRBD2 | - | CASSQGMASGGYEQYF | TGTGCCAGCAGCCAAGGGATGGCTAGCGGGGGCTACGAGCAGTACTTC
TRBJ2-7 | TRBV5-4 | - | - | CASSLTGNTYEQYF | TGTGCCAGCAGCTTAACAGGGAATACCTACGAGCAGTACTTC
TRBJ2-7 | TRBV5-5 | - | - | CASSLVGQDYEQYF | TGTGCCAGCAGCTTGGTGGGACAAGACTACGAGCAGTACTTC
TRBJ2-3 | TRBV7-8 | TRBD2 | - | CASSQISGSRSDTQYF | TGTGCCAGCAGCCAGATAAGCGGGAGTCGGTCAGATACGCAGTATTTT
TRBJ2-5 | TRBV5-1 | - | - | CASSLERLGGETQYF | TGCGCCAGCAGCTTGGAGCGGCTAGGCGGGGAGACCCAGTACTTC
TRBJ2-5 | TRBV7-2 | - | once | CASSEWGLPNQETQYF | TGTGCCAGCAGCGAGTGGGGACTGCCTAATCAAGAGACCCAGTACTTC
TRBJ2-3 | TRBV5-1 | - | - | CASSMTGSTDTQYF | TGCGCCAGCAGCATGACTGGCTCCACAGATACGCAGTATTTT
TRBJ2-1 | TRBV28 | - | - | CASSLGALANNEQFF | TGTGCCAGCAGTTTGGGCGCCCTAGCGAACAATGAGCAGTTCTTC
TRBJ1-5 | TRBV28 | - | - | CASSLWGGSNQPQHF | TGTGCCAGCAGTTTATGGGGGGGGAGCAATCAGCCCCAGCATTTT
TRBJ2-7 | TRBV18 | - | - | CATAPGTISYEQYF | TGTGCCACCGCACCGGGCACCATCTCCTACGAGCAGTACTTC
TRBJ1-2 | TRBV28 | TRBD1 | - | CASSSPRQGLEYGYTF | TGTGCCAGCAGTTCCCCTCGACAGGGGCTCGAGTATGGCTACACCTTC
TRBJ2-3 | TRBV5-6 | - | - | CASSLGSRSTDTQYF | TGTGCCAGCAGCTTGGGAAGCAGGAGCACAGATACGCAGTATTTT
TRBJ2-2 | TRBV24-1 | TRBD2 | - | CATSDLSTGLAGETGELFF | TGTGCCACCAGTGATTTGTCTACGGGACTAGCGGGAGAGACCGGGGAGCTGTTTTTT
TRBJ2-1 | TRBV4-2 | TRBD2 | - | CASSQITSGNNEQFF | TGTGCCAGCAGCCAAATTACTAGCGGGAACAATGAGCAGTTCTTC
TRBJ1-1 | TRBV7-3 | TRBD1 | - | CASSPGQIQAFF | TGTGCCAGCAGCCCGGGACAGATCCAAGCTTTCTTT
TRBJ1-2 | TRBV6-2/TRBV6-3 | - | - | CASSYSESFYGYTF | TGTGCCAGCAGTTACTCGGAGAGCTTCTATGGCTACACCTTC
TRBJ2-5 | TRBV5-6 | TRBD2 | - | CASSLPGRHAETQYF | TGTGCCAGCAGCTTGCCCGGGAGGCACGCGGAGACCCAGTACTTC
TRBJ2-7 | TRBV5-4 | - | - | CASSLAGADEQYF | TGTGCCAGCAGCTTGGCAGGGGCCGACGAGCAGTACTTC
TRBJ2-3 | TRBV11-2 | TRBD2 | - | CASSFKSSGRHTDTQYF | TGTGCCAGCAGCTTTAAGTCTAGCGGGAGGCACACAGATACGCAGTATTTT
TRBJ2-1 | TRBV3-1/TRBV3-2 | TRBD2 | - | CASSLWTSGPYNEQFF | TGTGCCAGCAGCCTTTGGACTAGCGGTCCCTACAATGAGCAGTTCTTC